This T cell receptor beta chain originates from a study of PD-1 blockade in classical Hodgkin lymphoma (dated by TCRdb to 2019 to 2021). Study-level background: Nivolumab dosing was 3 mg/kg intravenously every 2 weeks, continuing until either disease progression or unacceptable toxicity. To define a peripheral blood immune signature of response to PD-1 blockade in classical Hodgkin lymphoma, the study combined TCR beta sequencing with CyTOF. Overall results and qualifications from the work: Patients starting nivolumab less than 1 year after ASCT had lower diversity and were excluded from later analyses to avoid confounding by immune reconstitution. Newly diagnosed patients were reported to have lower baseline TCR diversity than healthy donors, and relapsed/refractory patients were reported to have lower baseline TCR diversity still. The study was restricted to a single clinical trial cohort, and the causes of repertoire differences, possibly disease activity or prior therapy, were left undefined. CD4+ but not CD8+ TCR diversity rose significantly by C4D1 (p=0.0027 vs p=0.16), most apparent in complete responders (p=0.02). Trial patients with a complete response had baseline diversity similar to that of newly diagnosed patients, while partial responders and progressors had significantly lower diversity.

Genomic DNA was extracted with the Qiagen DNeasy kit from unsorted PBMCs and from negatively selected CD4+ and CD8+ fractions. TCR beta CDR3 regions were subjected to amplification by immunoSEQ multiplex PCR with primers that anneal to V and J segments. A synthetic immune receptor repertoire was used to minimize amplification bias, and remaining bias was computationally removed after sequencing. The authors processed their data as follows. Repertoire diversity was quantified as the Shannon entropy index using custom Python scripts. Unsorted, CD4+ and CD8+ repertoires were analyzed separately, except in combined analyses where CD4+ and CD8+ sequences were merged in silico. Clonal expansion was defined as a frequency increase of at least 2-fold after treatment compared with C1D1, and clones undetected at baseline were assigned a pseudocount of 0.5. Singleton clones were defined as clones with 0 or 1 copy at C1D1, and non-singleton clones were defined as clones with 2 or more copies. Clones expanded in unsorted samples were annotated as CD4+, CD8+ or unknown by matching protein sequences in sorted samples from the same patient. Wilcoxon tests on paired samples were used to test changes in diversity from C1D1 to C4D1. The table was pulled from immuneACCESS by TCRdb, which kept in-frame rearrangements only. Such tables lose some clones; where checked, under half of the loss comes from unresolved V genes, and the rest has no known cause. V, J and clone size are taken as reported in that table, and D and trimming were inferred from the DNA itself. This sample holds some 16,000 clones; approximately 64% were observed only once. The ten most abundant clones make up about 9% of the sample.

On this clone itself: There is no known antigen for this receptor. The record has no base qualities; no much larger clone is one base away.

The germline V and J ends show losses of 6 bases and 2 bases respectively, and no gene match explains 12 bases of the junction. From the cysteine up to the phenylalanine, the CDR3 has a length of 16 residues. Just the 48-base CDR3 DNA is kept, in frame starting at base 1. CDR1 is given as SEHNR and CDR2 as FQNEAQ, both from the germline V gene (reference sequence). This specimen's time point label, per the study, means: cycle 2 day 1 (C2D1) of nivolumab. Every trial patient had relapsed following autologous stem cell transplantation, and prior brentuximab vedotin exposure was what differed among cohorts A, B and C. The trial cohort was composed of 56 patients with relapsed/refractory classical Hodgkin lymphoma, for whom complete response, partial response or progressive disease was recorded as best overall response. Trial patients were treated with single-agent nivolumab in the multi-cohort phase II CheckMate 205 trial. An independent review committee assessed best overall response by applying the 2007 International Working Group response criteria. Trial PBMCs were collected just before the start of nivolumab (C1D1) and during therapy at cycle 2 day 1 and cycle 4 day 1. Peripheral blood was collected in 8 mL Vacutainer Cell Preparation Tubes, from which PBMCs were isolated by centrifugation and then cryopreserved.

This receptor was taken from a human donor with classical Hodgkin lymphoma. The chain uses TRBV7-9 and TRBJ1-2; TRBD1 matches 7 bases in the middle. Sequencing was performed on peripheral blood mononuclear cells (PBMCs), taken before the second cycle of nivolumab. CDR3 loop: CASRPTGAPRNYGYTF. In nucleotide form, the sequence is TGTGCCAGCAGGCCTACAGGGGCCCCTAGAAACTATGGCTACACCTTC.